The present TCR beta chain was sequenced within a study of blood T cell repertoires in COVID-19. On the study more broadly: There were acute and convalescent COVID-19 samples, and they came from the United States, Italy and Spain.

Under the authors' procedure: Counts of nucleated cells, estimated from reference gene primer amplification, were obtained. Repertoires were generated with immunoSEQ multiplex PCR, while TCRdb's copy carries only in-frame clones and drops some. The DNA was the basis for D and trimming; V, J and clone size are from that table. The table includes a few hundred thousand clones, roughly 90% detected once. Germline loops: CDR1 SEHNR, CDR2 FQNEAQ (reference sequence). V was clipped by 5 bases and J by 4 bases; unmatched bases: 3. The CDR3 contains 13 residues. The study assigned cohorts using participant-reported clinical history.

The TCR originated in a woman in her late teens or twenties who had recovered from COVID-19. Sequenced sample: PBMCs or T cells enriched from blood (not recorded which). The chain employs TRBV7-9 and TRBJ1-1; TRBD1 agrees at 8 bases. CDR3 DNA: TGTGCCAGCAGCGTACAGGGGGGCACTGAAGCTTTCTTT. As protein: CASSVQGGTEAFF.